This section outlines one T cell receptor beta chain sequence together with its context. This record belongs to a study of blood T cell repertoires in COVID-19. Study-level information: The origin of the acute and convalescent COVID-19 samples was the United States, Italy and Spain. T cells, B-cell-depleted T cells, or PBMCs supplied cDNA or gDNA.

CDR3 length: 14 amino acids. In the authors' workflow: Cell counts per sample came from amplifying reference gene primers. Profiled with immunoSEQ multiplex PCR; TCRdb holds only in-frame clones, not every one. The V and J calls and clone size come from that table; D and trimming were worked out from the DNA. The sample has about 270,000 clones; around 90% are singletons. The TCR comes from a man aged 50 to 60 with acute or convalescent COVID-19. The V gene is TRBV21-1, the J gene TRBJ2-2; the table's D call of TRBD2 was not tested on the DNA. TRBV21-1 corresponds to a pseudogene. The sample consisted of peripheral blood. The DNA of the CDR3 is TGTGCCAGCAACATTCCCTGGGGGGCCGGGGAGCTGTTTTTT. Protein sequence: CASNIPWGAGELFF.